The 32 T cell receptor beta chains given below trace back to one sample, sequenced in a study of blood T cell repertoires in COVID-19. Generated by immunoSEQ multiplex PCR, the TCRdb table keeps only in-frame clones and is missing some. The sample lists some 700,000 clones, more than 80% occurring once. The sample comprised peripheral blood. The receptors were sampled from a woman aged 18-29 years with acute or convalescent COVID-19.

This chain links TRBV15 with TRBJ1-1; D is ambiguous. Germline-derived CDR1 and CDR2 are LNHNV and YYDKDF (reference sequence). V shed 0 bases and J shed 7 bases, with 12 bases lying between them. This CDR3 is 14 amino acids long. The CDR3 nucleotides read TGTGCCACCAGCAGAGAACTACGGGTTGGTGAAGCTTTCTTT. This codes for CATSRELRVGEAFF.

The chain is built from TRBV5-1 and TRBJ2-3, with D unresolved. This CDR3 is 11 amino acids long. Germline-derived CDR1 and CDR2 are SGHRS and YFSETQ. Trimming removed 5 bases from V and 5 bases from J, with 6 bases in between. CDR3 sequence: CASSWRDTQYF. CDR3 coding DNA: TGCGCCAGCAGTTGGAGAGATACGCAGTATTTT.

The J gene is TRBJ1-1, the V gene TRBV5-6, with a possible D match to TRBD1 (6 bases). Deletions cut 0 bases from V and 4 bases from J, with 7 bases between. The CDR3 loop spans 13 amino acids. CDR1 and CDR2 (germline): SGHDT, YYEEEE. CDR3 loop: CASSLGTVTEAFF. CDR3 bases: TGTGCCAGCAGCTTGGGGACAGTCACTGAAGCTTTCTTT.

This chain uses TRBV27 with TRBJ1-2; 7 nucleotides line up with TRBD1. V trimming: 2 bases; J trimming: 8 bases; junction bases outside the gene matches: 5. The CDR3 length is 13 residues. CDR1 is MNHEY and CDR2 is SMNVEV in the germline V gene (reference sequence). CDR3 DNA: TGTGCCAGCAGTTTACTTACAGGGGACGGCTACACCTTC. Amino acids: CASSLLTGDGYTF.

The chain combines TRBV4-2 with TRBJ2-3; 13 bases line up with TRBD2. The CDR3 has 19 residues. V gave up 3 bases and J gave up 0 bases; unmatched junction bases: 9. The V gene's germline CDR1 is LGHNA and CDR2 YNFKEQ. This CDR3 is CASSQLGLAGELSTDTQYF. The DNA for the CDR3 is TGTGCCAGCAGCCAGCTTGGACTAGCGGGGGAATTAAGCACAGATACGCAGTATTTT.

This clone was seen once. The rearrangement joins TRBV5-4 to TRBJ1-1, with TRBD1 identical over 9 bases. Germline V gene lookup returns CDR1 SGHNT and CDR2 YYREEE (reference sequence). V lost 4 bases, J lost 3 bases, and 10 bases stayed unmatched. There are 16 residues in the CDR3. The CDR3 sequence is CASSEGPGQGHTEAFF. CDR3 DNA: TGTGCCAGCAGCGAAGGCCCGGGACAGGGACACACTGAAGCTTTCTTT. The full variable domain, in which reference TRBV5-4 and TRBJ1-1 provide the parts outside the CDR3, is ETGVTQSPTHLIKTRGQQVTLRCSSQSGHNTVSWYQQALGQGPQFIFQYYREEENGRGNFPPRFSGLQFPNYSSELNVNALELDDSALYLCASSEGPGQGHTEAFFGQGTRLTVV.

The J gene is TRBJ2-1, the V gene TRBV6-6; 12 bases agree with TRBD2. Germline V CDR1 and CDR2: MNHNY, SVGAGI (reference sequence). The CDR3 sequence is 15 residues long. J lost 3 bases, V lost 5 bases, and 2 bases had no gene match. The CDR3 is CASSPSGGGYNEQFF. The DNA of the CDR3 is TGTGCCAGCAGTCCTAGCGGGGGGGGCTACAATGAGCAGTTCTTC.

V gene TRBV6-5 combines with J gene TRBJ2-2; possibly TRBD2 for D (5 bases). Trimming stripped 7 bases from V and 3 bases from J, with 15 bases between. This CDR3 region has 15 residues. Germline lookup yields CDR1 MNHEY and CDR2 SVGAGI. DNA of the CDR3: TGTGCCAGCACGCCATTCGGGGTGGACACCGGGGAGCTGTTTTTT. It codes for CASTPFGVDTGELFF.

The chain is built from TRBV6-4 and TRBJ2-3, with a weak D call TRBD2 (6 bases). The CDR3 runs to 15 residues. Between the trimmed V and J ends, which lost 3 bases and 5 bases, there was a span of 15 bases. Germline V CDR1 and CDR2: MRHNA, SNTAGT. CDR3 region: CASSEVGGAGDTQYF. The CDR3 DNA is TGTGCCAGCAGTGAGGTGGGGGGTGCCGGAGATACGCAGTATTTT.

The chain recombines TRBV4-1 with TRBJ1-4; no firm D call. The length of the CDR3 is 14 residues. V was trimmed by 5 bases and J by 6 bases, leaving 13 bases between them. Germline V gene data show CDR1 as MGHRA and CDR2 as YSYEKL. The CDR3 region is CASSAGFRDEKLFF. The CDR3 nucleotides are TGCGCCAGCAGCGCGGGGTTTCGGGATGAAAAACTGTTTTTT.

The chain links TRBV5-1 to TRBJ2-1, with D perhaps matching TRBD1 (6 bases). Germline CDR1 is SGHRS and CDR2 is YFSETQ. V was pared by 4 bases and J by 1 base, with 12 bases between. The CDR3 spans 15 residues. CDR3 nucleotide sequence: TGCGCCAGCAGCCCCGACACAGGGTCCTACAATGAGCAGTTCTTC. Translating gives CASSPDTGSYNEQFF.

This chain joins TRBV5-6 and TRBJ1-4, with a possible D match to TRBD1 (6 bases). Trimming stripped 3 bases from V and 5 bases from J, with 14 bases between. CDR1 and CDR2 (germline): SGHDT, YYEEEE. This CDR3 spans 15 amino acids. The CDR3 DNA is TGTGCCAGCAGCTCAACAGGGAGTTCAAATGAAAAACTGTTTTTT. This translates into CASSSTGSSNEKLFF. Looking up the rest from reference TRBV5-6 and TRBJ1-4 gives the full variable domain: DAGVTQSPTHLIKTRGQQVTLRCSPKSGHDTVSWYQQALGQGPQFIFQYYEEEERQRGNFPDRFSGHQFPNYSSELNVNALLLGDSALYLCASSSTGSSNEKLFFGSGTQLSVL.

The rearrangement uses TRBV4-1 and TRBJ1-2; 7 bases map to TRBD1. Unmatched junction bases numbered 17, after V lost 3 bases and J lost 4 bases. The CDR3 loop spans 18 amino acids. CDR1 and CDR2 (germline): MGHRA, YSYEKL. Here the CDR3 reads CASSHPDQLRQGAYGYTF. CDR3 DNA sequence: TGCGCCAGCAGCCACCCAGACCAATTGAGACAGGGAGCCTATGGCTACACCTTC.

The chain links TRBV4-2 to TRBJ2-3; the D gene is possibly TRBD2 (5 bases). This CDR3 spans 16 amino acids. V was pared by 2 bases and J by 0 bases, with 12 bases between. Germline V gene lookup returns CDR1 LGHNA and CDR2 YNFKEQ. For the CDR3, the DNA is TGTGCCAGCAGCCAACCCGACTACCCTAGCACAGATACGCAGTATTTT. Translating gives CASSQPDYPSTDTQYF.

This CDR3 is CASSLWDYTNYEQYF. As DNA, the CDR3 is TGTGCCAGCAGCTTGTGGGACTATACAAACTACGAGCAGTACTTC. This chain joins TRBV5-5 and TRBJ2-7; 7 positions match TRBD2. The CDR3 consists of 15 residues. Trimming at V came to 1 base and at J to 3 bases, leaving 7 bases not matched to a gene. The germline gives CDR1 SGHKS, CDR2 YYEKEE (reference sequence).

CDR3: CASSQRTRTGAEAFF. In DNA form, the CDR3 reads TGCGCCAGCAGCCAACGGACACGGACGGGAGCTGAAGCTTTCTTT. The chain has TRBV4-3 and TRBJ1-1; D is possibly TRBD1 (5 bases). The germline CDR1 and CDR2 sequences are LGHNA and YSLEER. The CDR3 consists of 15 residues. V was shortened by 2 bases and J by 6 bases, with 16 bases between the two germline ends.

The J gene is TRBJ2-6, the V gene TRBV6-2 or TRBV6-3; D possibly corresponds to TRBD1 (5 bases). Germline assignment: CDR1 MNHEY and CDR2 SVGEGT. The CDR3 is 16 amino acids. V was trimmed by 2 bases and J by 0 bases, leaving 8 bases between them. DNA of the CDR3: TGTGCCAGCAGTTACAGGGGCAGCTCTGGGGCCAACGTCCTGACTTTC. It encodes CASSYRGSSGANVLTF.

The chain is built from TRBV24-1 and TRBJ1-1; 8 positions agree with TRBD1. V was pared by 8 bases and J by 7 bases, with 5 bases of the junction left unmatched. In germline, CDR1 is KGHDR, CDR2 SFDVKD. The CDR3 spans 12 residues. The CDR3 DNA is TGTGCCACCACTTCAACAGGGGGTGAAGCTTTCTTT. Translation gives CATTSTGGEAFF.

The chain joins TRBV7-2 to TRBJ1-1; D is undetermined. This CDR3 has 14 amino acids. CDR1 and CDR2 from the germline V gene are SGHTA and FQGNSA. V dropped 2 bases and J dropped 4 bases, with 11 bases sitting between them. CDR3 protein: CASSLRGWSTEAFF. DNA of the CDR3: TGTGCCAGCAGCTTACGAGGTTGGAGCACTGAAGCTTTCTTT.

The count of this clone is one. The V and J genes are TRBV24-1 and TRBJ1-2, with D possibly matching TRBD1 (6 bases). This CDR3 region has 15 residues. The V gene's germline CDR1 is KGHDR and CDR2 SFDVKD. With 6 bases removed from V and 0 bases from J, the gap between germline ends came to 13 bases. The CDR3 DNA reads TGTGCCACCAGTTCGAGGGGGTCTCCTAACTATGGCTACACCTTC. This gives the protein CATSSRGSPNYGYTF.

The rearrangement joins TRBV7-2 to TRBJ2-7; D is unclear. The CDR3 covers 15 residues. The V and J ends lost 4 bases and 0 bases respectively, with 13 bases between them. Germline lookup yields CDR1 SGHTA and CDR2 FQGNSA. The CDR3 here is CASSSIPVSSYEQYF. DNA for the CDR3: TGTGCCAGCAGCTCCATCCCGGTTAGCTCCTACGAGCAGTACTTC.

The chain combines TRBV6-2 or TRBV6-3 with TRBJ2-3, with TRBD2 matching over 13 bases. The CDR3 loop spans 16 amino acids. Germline CDR1 MNHEY, CDR2 SVGEGT. V shed 7 bases, J shed 2 bases, and the junction held 6 bases outside the gene matches. CDR3 in amino acids: CASNPGLAGDTDTQYF. DNA of the CDR3: TGTGCCAGCAACCCCGGACTAGCGGGGGACACAGATACGCAGTATTTT.

As regards this clone: Other DNA sequences in the sample encode the same CDR3. The chain recombines TRBV29-1 with TRBJ2-7; 9 nucleotides match TRBD1. The ends lost 6 bases at V and 5 bases at J; junction bases unmatched: 5. The CDR3 totals 12 residues. CDR1 is SQVTM and CDR2 is ANQGSEA in the germline V gene. Written as DNA, the CDR3 is TGCAGCGTCCCGGACAGGGGAGACGAGCAGTACTTC. Protein sequence: CSVPDRGDEQYF.

This clone was counted once. The V call is TRBV24-1, the J call TRBJ2-3; 7 bases align to TRBD2. Germline-derived CDR1 and CDR2 are KGHDR and SFDVKD. This CDR3 has 16 residues. Trimming cost V 0 bases and J 6 bases; bases outside gene matches: 8. This CDR3 is CATSDLPRGREDTQYF. As DNA, the CDR3 is TGTGCCACCAGTGATTTGCCCCGGGGGAGGGAGGATACGCAGTATTTT.

This chain connects TRBV5-6 to TRBJ2-4; 7 bases line up with TRBD1. The germline CDR1 and CDR2 sequences are SGHDT and YYEEEE. V dropped 0 bases and J dropped 3; count of bases not matched to a gene: 12. CDR3 length: 18 amino acids. The CDR3 protein is CASSLEGDTGDVKNIQYF. CDR3 coding DNA: TGTGCCAGCAGCTTGGAGGGTGATACAGGGGACGTCAAAAACATTCAGTACTTC.

V and J are TRBV29-1 and TRBJ2-1; 8 bases match TRBD2. This CDR3 is 14 amino acids long. Trimming removed 6 bases from V and 4 bases from J; junction bases left unmatched: 8. The germline gives CDR1 SQVTM, CDR2 ANQGSEA. CDR3 nucleotide sequence: TGCAGCGTCGGGGGGGGGCCCTCATACAATGAGCAGTTCTTC. Translation gives CSVGGGPSYNEQFF.

In its sample, this clone was seen once. The chain combines TRBV29-1 with TRBJ2-6; TRBD1 matches at 11 bases. J lost 4 bases, V lost 7 bases, and 9 bases had no gene match. CDR3 length: 16 residues. Germline V CDR1 and CDR2: SQVTM, ANQGSEA. DNA for the CDR3: TGCAGCGATGGGACAGGGGGAAATTCCGGGGCCAACGTCCTGACTTTC. Translating gives CSDGTGGNSGANVLTF.

The sample holds a few counts of this clone. This chain joins TRBV6-5 and TRBJ1-6; 7 nucleotides agree with TRBD1. The germline V gene encodes CDR1 MNHEY and CDR2 SVGAGI. The ends lost 1 base at V and 9 bases at J; junction bases unmatched: 3. The CDR3 loop spans 14 amino acids. The CDR3 spells CASSYYRGSSPLHF. The CDR3 region has the DNA TGTGCCAGCAGTTACTACAGGGGAAGTTCACCCCTCCACTTT.

The chain employs TRBV5-1 and TRBJ2-2; 7 bases are a match to TRBD1. Trimming at V came to 4 bases and at J to 0 bases, leaving 6 bases not matched to a gene. The germline V gene encodes CDR1 SGHRS and CDR2 YFSETQ. This CDR3 is 16 amino acids long. CDR3 residues: CASSPRGTANTGELFF. The CDR3 bases are TGCGCCAGCAGCCCCCGAGGGACAGCGAACACCGGGGAGCTGTTTTTT.

V usage is TRBV24-1 and J usage is TRBJ1-2; possible D gene TRBD1, 6 bases. CDR1 and CDR2 (germline): KGHDR, SFDVKD. The CDR3 is made up of 14 amino acids. Trimming took 9 bases from V and 2 from J, leaving 15 bases between them. CDR3 DNA: TGTGCCACCTCCTCGGGGGGGGCGAACTATGGCTACACCTTC. Translation gives CATSSGGANYGYTF.

The genes are TRBV6-6 and TRBJ1-3; maybe TRBD1 (6 bases). The CDR3 sequence is 14 residues long. In germline, CDR1 is MNHNY, CDR2 SVGAGI (reference sequence). V dropped 5 bases and J dropped 0 bases, with 8 bases sitting between them. In DNA form, the CDR3 reads TGTGCCAGCAGTGGACAGTCCTCTGGAAACACCATATATTTT. Its translation: CASSGQSSGNTIYF.

This chain links TRBV25-1 with TRBJ1-1, with D perhaps TRBD1 (6 bases). The CDR3 loop spans 15 amino acids. The germline V gene encodes CDR1 MGHDK and CDR2 SYGVNS. V lost 2 bases and J 3 bases, leaving 13 bases between the germline ends. The CDR3: CASSEGTGWDTEAFF. CDR3 nucleotide sequence: TGTGCCAGCAGTGAAGGTACAGGGTGGGACACTGAAGCTTTCTTT.